This T cell receptor beta chain was documented in a study of blood T cell repertoires in COVID-19 (dated by TCRdb to 2020 to 2021). Regarding the study in general: Collaborator samples came from the United States, Italy and Spain and covered acute and convalescent phases of COVID-19. The material from the prospective study consisted of cDNA or gDNA derived from T cells, B-cell-depleted T cells, or PBMCs. The dataset comprised deeply sampled blood TCRbeta repertoires from subjects exposed to, actively infected with, or recovered from COVID-19. The repertoires were made available in a free public database intended to serve as a resource for research on the immune response to SARS-CoV-2. The samples were drawn from two sources: the first 160 participants of the ongoing ImmuneRACE study, and 1,254 subjects contributed by 6 global collaborators. Sample metadata almost always included a de-identified subject ID, COVID-19 status, age in years and sex. HLA class I and class II types, where available, came from metadata supplied by the sample provider rather than from assay-based typing.

Spanning cysteine to phenylalanine, the CDR3 consists of 12 amino acids. The retained sequence is limited to the CDR3, 36 bases, with the frame set at the first base. Reading the germline V gene gives CDR1 SGHNT and CDR2 YENEEA. The trim is 5 bases for V and 9 bases for J, with a gap of 11 bases between the germline ends. TCRbeta CDR3 regions were amplified from genomic DNA by means of the immunoSEQ Assay, a bias-controlled multiplex PCR. As for how the authors treated the data: The number of nucleated cells in each sample was estimated by amplification of reference gene primers within the assay. Sequence reads were collapsed and filtered to measure the absolute abundance of every unique TCRbeta CDR3 rearrangement. For each sample, productive Simpson clonality was calculated by taking the square root of Simpson's diversity index across productive rearrangements. Drawn from immuneACCESS, this table holds only the in-frame rearrangements with V and J called that TCRdb kept. Clones are partly lost; checked studies trace under half to an unresolved V gene and leave the rest unexplained. V and J calls and clone size come straight from that table; D and trimming were deduced from the DNA. The table for this sample lists just over 250,000 clones; 75% to 95% of them were counted only once. Just over 2.5% of the sample is in the top ten clones.

In Seattle, one collaborating source enrolled patients while the infection was active and tracked those patients longitudinally over the course of disease. Collaborating institutions collected whole blood in K2EDTA tubes following their own protocols. Collaborator samples were shipped for TCRbeta analysis as frozen whole blood, isolated PBMCs, or DNA extracted from either sample type. The investigation overall reported the following: The quantity of clinical and demographic metadata differed by source and by participant and was supplied without curation.

This clone is a singleton in its sample. What this receptor recognizes is not known. Base quality data are lacking; no much larger clone is found one base away. The source material was peripheral blood. This sequence originates from a young adult with COVID-19, enrolled during active disease. This sequence uses TRBV11-3 and TRBJ2-1; no D gene call is confident. The CDR3 protein sequence reads: CASSRSWSEQFF. The DNA sequence follows: TGTGCCAGCAGCCGCTCCTGGAGTGAGCAGTTCTTC.